This is a list of T cell receptor beta chains from one sample in a study of blood T cell repertoires in COVID-19. TCRdb keeps only in-frame clones here, not all; method: immunoSEQ multiplex PCR. The table lists 230,000 or so clones, roughly 80% of them singletons. Sequencing was done on a sample of peripheral blood. All receptors come from a man aged 30 to 45 with active or convalescent COVID-19. Each CDR3 is given with its conserved first and last residue.

TRBV11-2	TRBJ1-1	CASSITGGARTEAFF
TRBV28	TRBJ1-5	CAIGNGGIDRGGQPQHF
TRBV5-1	TRBJ2-7	CASSFGDRGYEQYF
TRBV15	TRBJ2-1	CATSQGGGASYNEQFF
TRBV28	TRBJ1-4	CASTPFLGGNEKLFF
TRBV18	TRBJ2-2	CASSPVITGELFF
TRBV7-8	TRBJ2-1	CASSFGAEQFF
TRBV3-1/TRBV3-2	TRBJ1-2	CASSQSQGTHGYTF
TRBV7-9	TRBJ2-4	CASSPSDRAENIQYF
TRBV4-1	TRBJ2-5	CASSQVLAVRETQYF
TRBV30	TRBJ2-7	CAWRRGQLSYEQYF
TRBV6-6	TRBJ1-1	CASRQGTEAFF
TRBV28	TRBJ2-3	CASSKIAGGETDTQYF
TRBV6-5	TRBJ1-1	CASSLGGLNTEAFF
TRBV5-8	TRBJ2-4	CASSLVGTGAKNIQYF
TRBV28	TRBJ1-2	CASSIQGWYGYTF
TRBV10-1	TRBJ2-1	CASSGSTAYNEQFF
TRBV28	TRBJ2-7	CASSLERLAGVRGEQYF
TRBV24-1	TRBJ2-1	CATSDARGSSYNEQFF
TRBV28	TRBJ2-1	CASSYAWGSGGNEQFF
TRBV6-1	TRBJ2-2	CASSEGEGSNTGELFF
TRBV20-1	TRBJ1-1	CSARDVNWAFF
TRBV15	TRBJ2-7	CATSRDSGTVPGEQYF
TRBV5-1	TRBJ1-6	CASSLAGQGSSYNSPLHF
TRBV6-1	TRBJ2-7	CASSEARLGRPSEQYF
TRBV6-5	TRBJ1-1	CASRAGTEAFF
TRBV18	TRBJ1-5	CASSPQGPNSNQPQHF
TRBV5-8	TRBJ2-1	CASSLYRETYNEQFF
TRBV19	TRBJ1-5	CASSREGVSNQPQHF
TRBV4-1	TRBJ1-4	CASSQDRGRGGHEKLFF
TRBV13	TRBJ2-3	CASSLVGAPDTQYF
TRBV6-6	TRBJ2-3	CASTKRGQDTQYF
TRBV4-1	TRBJ2-1	CASSQDRLAWDEQFF
TRBV19	TRBJ2-2	CASSITSGSHGELFF
TRBV10-2	TRBJ1-4	CASSVGTGQGREKLFF